A single sample gave rise to the 5 T cell receptor beta chains below, sequenced in a study of blood T cells in healthy people across ages. PCR was performed a second time for 7 to 11 cycles using a sample-barcoded 5' primer and a J-beta primer mix. Each CDR3 protein gets one entry after TCRdb re-called the 5' RACE reads with MiXCR. The sample contains hundreds of thousands of distinct CDR3 sequences, 35% to 50% of which appear only once. Sequencing was done on a sample of blood. Receptor source: an elderly man in good health.

This chain uses TRBV20-1 with TRBJ2-5; TRBD1 matches at 10 bases. The J call may be incorrect, as the DNA end agrees better with TRBJ2-7. CDR1 DFQATT and CDR2 SNEGSKA come from the germline V gene (reference sequence). The CDR3 sequence is 15 residues long. The CDR3 DNA follows: TGCAGTGCGGCTAACCGGGACAGGGGACTCTACGAGCAGTACTTC. The encoded protein is CSAANRDRGLYEQYF.

The chain combines TRBV6-2 or TRBV6-3 with TRBJ2-7, with D perhaps TRBD2 (5 bases). Germline loops: CDR1 MNHEY, CDR2 SVGEGT. The CDR3 runs to 13 residues. The ends were cut back, 2 bases at V and 4 bases at J, with 9 bases in the middle. The CDR3 nucleotides read TGTGCCAGCAGTTACGAGCAGCGGTACGAGCAGTACTTC. Translated: CASSYEQRYEQYF.

The chain couples TRBV5-1 to TRBJ2-3, with 7 positions matching TRBD2. V was pared by 4 bases and J by 0 bases, with 8 bases of the junction left unmatched. CDR1 is SGHRS, CDR2 YFSETQ, per germline. The CDR3 totals 16 residues. The CDR3 region is CASSPTSAPSTDTQYF. CDR3 coding DNA: TGCGCCAGCAGCCCAACTAGCGCCCCTAGCACAGATACGCAGTATTTT.

The chain has TRBV12-3 or TRBV12-4 and TRBJ2-3; D is uncertain. Trimming took 5 bases from V and 15 from J, leaving 21 bases between them. This CDR3 comprises 13 residues. In DNA, the CDR3 is TGTGCCAGCAGTAGAGTGAGCGCAGATGCGGAATATTTT. Amino acid sequence: CASSRVSADAEYF.

The J gene is TRBJ2-5, the V gene TRBV6-6; D is unclear. Near its end, the DNA agrees better with TRBJ2-7, so the J call may be wrong. CDR1 and CDR2 (germline): MNHNY, SVGAGI (reference sequence). This CDR3 is built from 12 residues. The CDR3, as DNA: TGTGCCAGCAGTTACTCAAGTAACGAGCAGTACTTC. This translates into CASSYSSNEQYF.